These 15 T cell receptor beta chains were all obtained from the same sample, sequenced in a study of T cell responses to AZD1222 COVID-19 vaccine. Generated by immunoSEQ multiplex PCR, the TCRdb table keeps only in-frame clones and is missing some. The data hold about 150,000 clones, with more than 75% observed a single time. Sample: peripheral blood, taken 28 days after the second AZD1222 dose. These TCRs come from an adult who received the AZD1222 COVID-19 vaccine.

The rearrangement uses TRBV19 and TRBJ1-6, with D hard to call. Trimming took 4 bases from V and 0 from J, leaving 13 bases between them. CDR3 length equals 17 residues. CDR1 and CDR2 (germline): LNHDA, SQIVND (reference sequence). CDR3 DNA: TGTGCCAGTAGTAGACGAGGCTCCAGCTCCTATAATTCACCCCTCCACTTT. Amino acids: CASSRRGSSSYNSPLHF.

The V call is TRBV6-5, the J call TRBJ1-1; 7 nucleotides agree with TRBD1. CDR1 is MNHEY and CDR2 is SVGAGI in the germline V gene. The length of the CDR3 is 14 residues. V lost 4 bases and J lost 3; bases outside the gene matches: 5. The DNA for the CDR3 is TGTGCCAGCAGTTTTCAGGGGGAAGACACTGAAGCTTTCTTT. Its protein product is CASSFQGEDTEAFF.

The chain uses TRBV5-1 and TRBJ1-6; D remains unclear. V dropped 0 bases and J dropped 7 bases, with 11 bases sitting between them. The CDR3 contains 15 residues. Germline CDR1 reads SGHRS; CDR2 reads YFSETQ. The DNA for the CDR3 is TGCGCCAGCAGCTTGGTCCTAGAGAGGAATTCACCCCTCCACTTT. Its protein product is CASSLVLERNSPLHF.

The gene calls are TRBV11-2 and TRBJ1-6; D gene unclear. The CDR3 extends over 15 amino acids. The germline V and J ends were trimmed by 0 bases and 0 bases, with 3 bases remaining between them. Per the germline V gene, CDR1 is SGHAT and CDR2 is FQNNGV. The CDR3 nucleotides read TGTGCCAGCAGCTTAGATAGCTCCTATAATTCACCCCTCCACTTT. Translation: CASSLDSSYNSPLHF.

CDR3: CASSPRQGRTEAFF. The CDR3 DNA reads TGTGCCAGCAGTCCCCGGCAGGGGAGGACTGAAGCTTTCTTT. This chain connects TRBV27 to TRBJ1-1, with D possibly TRBD1 on 6 matching bases. This CDR3 is 14 amino acids long. The germline V and J ends were trimmed by 5 bases and 5 bases, with 15 bases remaining between them. Germline V gene sequence: CDR1 MNHEY, CDR2 SMNVEV (reference sequence).

The chain has TRBV9 and TRBJ1-1; possible D gene TRBD1, 5 bases. The CDR3 is 15 amino acids. V dropped 4 bases and J dropped 4 bases, with 17 bases sitting between them. The germline V gene has CDR1 SGDLS and CDR2 YYNGEE. CDR3 DNA sequence: TGTGCCAGCAGCCCGTACATAAGTGGGGGCACTGAAGCTTTCTTT. Amino acid sequence: CASSPYISGGTEAFF.

This clone has only one observation. The chain couples TRBV28 to TRBJ1-6; TRBD1 might be the D (5 bases). With 3 bases removed from V and 12 bases from J, the gap between germline ends came to 18 bases. The germline CDR1 and CDR2 sequences are MDHEN and SYDVKM. There are 15 residues in the CDR3. The CDR3 DNA sequence: TGTGCCAGCAGTTTGAATTTAGGGACGGCCGTACCCCTCCACTTT. It translates to CASSLNLGTAVPLHF.

The genes are TRBV29-1 and TRBJ1-1; no clear D gene. The CDR3 totals 13 residues. Trimming took off 4 bases at V and 1 base at J, with 10 bases between the two ends. The germline V gene has CDR1 SQVTM and CDR2 ANQGSEA. Here the CDR3 DNA reads TGCAGCGTTGTTACACTCCCGAACACTGAAGCTTTCTTT. Encoded protein: CSVVTLPNTEAFF.

The V call is TRBV11-1, the J call TRBJ1-3; D is uncertain. CDR3 length equals 13 residues. V lost 2 bases and J lost 6, with 8 bases in between. CDR1 is SGHAT, CDR2 FQDESV, per germline (reference sequence). The CDR3 DNA reads as TGTGCCAGCAGCTTAAGGACGGCAAACACCATATATTTT. As protein: CASSLRTANTIYF.

This sequence joins TRBV4-2 and TRBJ2-1; D may be TRBD1 (6 bases). The CDR3 spans 16 residues. Trimming removed 1 base from V and 2 bases from J, with 12 bases in between. Germline V gives CDR1 LGHNA, CDR2 YNFKEQ. The CDR3 is CASSQGQGQAYNEQFF. DNA of the CDR3: TGTGCCAGCAGCCAAGGCCAGGGGCAGGCCTACAATGAGCAGTTCTTC.

This chain links TRBV5-4 with TRBJ2-4, with 7 bases aligning to TRBD2. CDR1 and CDR2 from the germline V gene are SGHNT and YYREEE (reference sequence). V trimming: 0 bases; J trimming: 6 bases; junction bases outside the gene matches: 9. This CDR3 spans 16 amino acids. The CDR3 region has the DNA TGTGCCAGCAGCTTGGATCGGGAGGTTGTCGGAAACATTCAGTACTTC. Translating it yields CASSLDREVVGNIQYF.

CDR3 in DNA: TGTGCCAGCAGCTTAAGAGCCTACAATGAGCAGTTCTTC. Protein sequence: CASSLRAYNEQFF. The gene calls are TRBV7-8 and TRBJ2-1; no firm D call. This CDR3 contains 13 residues. From germline, CDR1 is SGHVS and CDR2 FQNEAQ. V gave up 2 bases and J gave up 2 bases, with 4 bases separating them.

The rearrangement links TRBV27 to TRBJ2-1, with 8 bases that match TRBD1. V was pared by 3 bases and J by 9 bases, with 7 bases of the junction left unmatched. Germline values: CDR1 MNHEY, CDR2 SMNVEV (reference sequence). The CDR3 consists of 14 residues. CDR3 sequence (DNA): TGTGCCAGCAGTTTTTTAGACAGGGGCCTTGAGCAGTTCTTC. Its translation: CASSFLDRGLEQFF.

The chain joins TRBV5-1 to TRBJ1-2, with 8 bases that match TRBD1. In germline, CDR1 is SGHRS, CDR2 YFSETQ. The J segment lost 6 bases and the V segment lost 4 bases, leaving 5 bases of the junction unmatched. This CDR3 is 13 amino acids long. CDR3 coding DNA: TGCGCCAGCAGCCAGGACAGGGTTGATGGCTACACCTTC. It translates to CASSQDRVDGYTF.

J is TRBJ1-2 and V is TRBV27; no definite D call. The CDR3 has 17 residues. Trimming left V 5 bases short and J 2 bases short, with 21 bases between. Germline CDR1 is MNHEY and CDR2 is SMNVEV (reference sequence). The CDR3 loop is CASSMLGLLGGNYGYTF. The CDR3 DNA reads TGTGCCAGCAGTATGCTTGGGCTCCTGGGAGGGAACTATGGCTACACCTTC.